This T cell receptor (beta chain) is from a study of cytomegalovirus exposure and HLA in healthy donors. General study points: Per a later analysis, HLA-associated TCR beta chains showed more clonal expansion than other, equally common TCR beta chains. The study dropped some indistinguishable V segments, TRBV6-2 and TRBV6-3 among them.

This CDR3 comprises 16 residues. Germline V gene lookup returns CDR1 WNHNN and CDR2 SYGVQD (reference sequence). V was cut by 3 bases and J by 4 bases, with 16 bases left in between. It was with 60 Vbeta and 13 Jbeta primers that the PCR ran. TCRdb keeps only in-frame clones here, not all; method: immunoSEQ multiplex PCR. The sample carries tens of thousands of clones, roughly 83% recorded once. Regarding this clone: Its matching antigen is unknown.

The sequence was obtained from a human donor in good health. What was sequenced was PBMCs. J is TRBJ2-1 and V is TRBV10-1; the D gene is possibly TRBD1 (5 bases). CDR3 loop: CASSDFQQENYNEQFF. CDR3 nucleotides: TGCGCCAGCAGTGATTTCCAACAGGAAAATTACAATGAGCAGTTCTTC.